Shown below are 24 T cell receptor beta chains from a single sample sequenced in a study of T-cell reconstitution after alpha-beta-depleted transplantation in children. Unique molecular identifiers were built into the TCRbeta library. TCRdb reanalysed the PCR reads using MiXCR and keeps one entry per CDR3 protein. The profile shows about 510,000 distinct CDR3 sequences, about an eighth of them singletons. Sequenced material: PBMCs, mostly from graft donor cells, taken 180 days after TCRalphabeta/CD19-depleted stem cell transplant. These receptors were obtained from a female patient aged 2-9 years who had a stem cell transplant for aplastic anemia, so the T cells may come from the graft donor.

CDR3 nucleotide sequence: TGTGCCAGCAGTTTACGGCTAGCGAGCCGCGATATAATACCCTACAATGAGCAGTTCTTC. Its protein product is CASSLRLASRDIIPYNEQFF. The V and J genes are TRBV27 and TRBJ2-1; tentative D call: TRBD2 (6 bases). The CDR3 sequence is 20 residues long. V lost 2 bases and J lost 2, with 25 bases in between. In germline, CDR1 is MNHEY, CDR2 SMNVEV (reference sequence).

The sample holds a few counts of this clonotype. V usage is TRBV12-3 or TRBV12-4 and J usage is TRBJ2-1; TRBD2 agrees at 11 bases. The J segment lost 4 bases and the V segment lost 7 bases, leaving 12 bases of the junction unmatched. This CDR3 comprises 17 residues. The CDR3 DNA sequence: TGTGCCAGCACCTCGAGGACGGGACTAGCGGTATACAATGAGCAGTTCTTC. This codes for CASTSRTGLAVYNEQFF.

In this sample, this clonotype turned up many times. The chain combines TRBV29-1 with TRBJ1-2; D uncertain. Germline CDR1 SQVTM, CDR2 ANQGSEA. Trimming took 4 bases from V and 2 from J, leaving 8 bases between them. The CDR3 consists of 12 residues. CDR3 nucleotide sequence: TGCAGCGTTGCCGCGACCAACTATGGCTACACCTTC. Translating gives CSVAATNYGYTF.

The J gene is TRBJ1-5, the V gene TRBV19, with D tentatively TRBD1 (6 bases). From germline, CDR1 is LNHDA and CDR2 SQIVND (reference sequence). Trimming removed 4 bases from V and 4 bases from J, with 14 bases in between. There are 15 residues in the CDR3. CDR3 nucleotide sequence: TGTGCCAGTAGTACCAGCGACAGGAATAATCAGCCCCAGCATTTT. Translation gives CASSTSDRNNQPQHF.

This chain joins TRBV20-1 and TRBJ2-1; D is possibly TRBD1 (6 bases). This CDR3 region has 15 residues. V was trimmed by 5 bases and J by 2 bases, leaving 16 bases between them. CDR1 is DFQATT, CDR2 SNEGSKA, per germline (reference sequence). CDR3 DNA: TGCAGTGCTCAAGGGGGAGAACCAACCTACAATGAGCAGTTCTTC. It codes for CSAQGGEPTYNEQFF.

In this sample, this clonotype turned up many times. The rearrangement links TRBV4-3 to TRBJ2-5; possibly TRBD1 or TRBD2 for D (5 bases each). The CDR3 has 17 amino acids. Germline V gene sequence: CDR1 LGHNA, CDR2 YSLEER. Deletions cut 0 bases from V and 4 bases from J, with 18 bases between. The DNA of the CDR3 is TGCGCCAGCAGCCAAGATCTCCCCACCGGGACGCGAGAGACCCAGTACTTC. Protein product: CASSQDLPTGTRETQYF.

In nucleotides, the CDR3 is TGTGCCAGCAGCCCGTCCGACAGGGAGAGCAATCAGCCCCAGCATTTT. Its translation: CASSPSDRESNQPQHF. V and J are TRBV14 and TRBJ1-5, with 7 bases lining up with TRBD1. The CDR3 is 16 residues long. Germline V gives CDR1 SGHDN, CDR2 FVKESK. V was pared by 4 bases and J by 1 base, with 7 bases of the junction left unmatched. Full variable domain (remainder filled in from reference TRBV14 and TRBJ1-5): EAGVTQFPSHSVIEKGQTVTLRCDPISGHDNLYWYRRVMGKEIKFLLHFVKESKQDESGMPNNRFLAERTGGTYSTLKVQPAELEDSGVYFCASSPSDRESNQPQHFGDGTRLSIL.

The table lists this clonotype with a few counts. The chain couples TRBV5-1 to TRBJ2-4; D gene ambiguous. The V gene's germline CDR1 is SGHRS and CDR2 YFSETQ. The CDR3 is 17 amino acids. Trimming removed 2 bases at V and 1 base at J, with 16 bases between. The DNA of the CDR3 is TGCGCCAGCAGCTTACCAGTCCCAGGTTGGGCCAAAAACATTCAGTACTTC. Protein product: CASSLPVPGWAKNIQYF.

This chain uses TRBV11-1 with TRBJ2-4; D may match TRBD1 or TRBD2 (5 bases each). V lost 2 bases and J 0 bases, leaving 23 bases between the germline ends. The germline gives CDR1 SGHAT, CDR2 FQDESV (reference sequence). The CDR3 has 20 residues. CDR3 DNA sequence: TGTGCCAGCAGCTTACATACCTACGGGGCCTACTGGTTAGCCAAAAACATTCAGTACTTC. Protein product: CASSLHTYGAYWLAKNIQYF.

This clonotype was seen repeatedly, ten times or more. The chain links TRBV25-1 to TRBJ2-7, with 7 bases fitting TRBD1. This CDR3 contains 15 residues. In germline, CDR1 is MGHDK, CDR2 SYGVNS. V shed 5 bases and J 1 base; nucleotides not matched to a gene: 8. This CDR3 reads CASSTGASGSYEQYF. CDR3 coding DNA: TGTGCCAGCAGTACAGGGGCCTCTGGGTCCTACGAGCAGTACTTC.

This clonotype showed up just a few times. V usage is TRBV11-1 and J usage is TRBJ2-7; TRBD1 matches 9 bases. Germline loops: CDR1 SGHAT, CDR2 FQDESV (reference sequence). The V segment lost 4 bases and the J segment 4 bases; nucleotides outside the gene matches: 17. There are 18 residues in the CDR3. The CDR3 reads CASSSTGGGGQGTYEQYF. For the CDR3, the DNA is TGTGCCAGCAGCTCTACGGGCGGGGGCGGACAGGGGACGTACGAGCAGTACTTC.

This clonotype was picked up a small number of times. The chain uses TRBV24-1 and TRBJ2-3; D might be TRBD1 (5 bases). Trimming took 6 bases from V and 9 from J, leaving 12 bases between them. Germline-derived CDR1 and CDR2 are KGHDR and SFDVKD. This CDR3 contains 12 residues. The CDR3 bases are TGTGCCACCAGTTTACAGGCCGAGACGCAGTATTTT. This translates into CATSLQAETQYF.

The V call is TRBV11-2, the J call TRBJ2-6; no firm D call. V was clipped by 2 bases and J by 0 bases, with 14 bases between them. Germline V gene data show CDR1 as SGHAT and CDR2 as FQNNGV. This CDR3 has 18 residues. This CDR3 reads CASSLIGPTVSGANVLTF. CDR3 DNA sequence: TGTGCCAGCAGCTTAATCGGTCCAACAGTCTCTGGGGCCAACGTCCTGACTTTC. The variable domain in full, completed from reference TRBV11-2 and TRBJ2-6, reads EAGVAQSPRYKIIEKRQSVAFWCNPISGHATLYWYQQILGQGPKLLIQFQNNGVVDDSQLPKDRFSAERLKGVDSTLKIQPAKLEDSAVYLCASSLIGPTVSGANVLTFGAGSRLTVL.

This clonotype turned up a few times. The CDR3 DNA sequence: TGCAGTGCAATGACCCCATCTGGAAACACCATATATTTT. As protein: CSAMTPSGNTIYF. This chain joins TRBV20-1 and TRBJ1-3; no definite D call. Trimming left V 6 bases short and J 1 base short, with 10 bases between. The CDR3 has 13 amino acids. The germline gives CDR1 DFQATT, CDR2 SNEGSKA (reference sequence).

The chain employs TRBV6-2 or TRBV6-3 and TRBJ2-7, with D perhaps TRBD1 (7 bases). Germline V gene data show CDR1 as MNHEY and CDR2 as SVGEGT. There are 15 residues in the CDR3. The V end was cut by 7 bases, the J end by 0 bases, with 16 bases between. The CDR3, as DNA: TGTGCCAGCAAGGAGGGACAGCTCAGCTCCTACGAGCAGTACGTC. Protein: CASKEGQLSSYEQYV.

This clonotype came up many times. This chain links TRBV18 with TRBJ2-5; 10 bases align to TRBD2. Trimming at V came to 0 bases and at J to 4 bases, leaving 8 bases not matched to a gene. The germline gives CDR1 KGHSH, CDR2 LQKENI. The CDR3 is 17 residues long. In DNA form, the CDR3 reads TGTGCCAGCTCACCACCGAGTATGGGACTAGCGCGAGAGACCCAGTACTTC. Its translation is CASSPPSMGLARETQYF.

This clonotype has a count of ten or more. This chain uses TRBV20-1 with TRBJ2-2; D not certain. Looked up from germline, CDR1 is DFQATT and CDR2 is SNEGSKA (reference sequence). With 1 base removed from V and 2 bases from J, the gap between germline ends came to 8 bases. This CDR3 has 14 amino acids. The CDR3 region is CSARAYVNTGELFF. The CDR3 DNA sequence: TGCAGTGCTAGAGCTTATGTAAACACCGGGGAGCTGTTTTTT.

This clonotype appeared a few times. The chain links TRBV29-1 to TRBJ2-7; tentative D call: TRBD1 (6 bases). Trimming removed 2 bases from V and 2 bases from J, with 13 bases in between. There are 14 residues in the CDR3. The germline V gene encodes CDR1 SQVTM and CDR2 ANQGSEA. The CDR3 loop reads CSVEITGKAYEQYF. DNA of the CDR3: TGCAGCGTTGAAATTACAGGGAAGGCCTACGAGCAGTACTTC.

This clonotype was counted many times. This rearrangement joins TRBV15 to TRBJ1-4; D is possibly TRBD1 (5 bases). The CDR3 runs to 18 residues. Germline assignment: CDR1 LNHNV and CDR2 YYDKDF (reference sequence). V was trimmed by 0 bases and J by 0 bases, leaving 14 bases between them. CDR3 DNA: TGTGCCACCAGCAGAGATGGGGGTGGAAGTGCAACTAATGAAAAACTGTTTTTT. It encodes CATSRDGGGSATNEKLFF.

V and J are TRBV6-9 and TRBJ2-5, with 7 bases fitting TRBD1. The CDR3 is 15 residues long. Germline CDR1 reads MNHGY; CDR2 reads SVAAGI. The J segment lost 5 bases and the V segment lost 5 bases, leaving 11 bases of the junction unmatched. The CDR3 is CASSGDSRMGETQYF. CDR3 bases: TGTGCCAGCAGTGGGGACAGCCGGATGGGTGAGACCCAGTACTTC.

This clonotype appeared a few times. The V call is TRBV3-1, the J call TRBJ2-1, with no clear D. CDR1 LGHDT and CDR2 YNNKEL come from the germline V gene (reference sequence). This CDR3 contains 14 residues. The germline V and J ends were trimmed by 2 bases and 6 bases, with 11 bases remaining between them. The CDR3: CASSQSALINEQFF. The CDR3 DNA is TGTGCCAGCAGCCAATCCGCACTTATCAATGAGCAGTTCTTC.

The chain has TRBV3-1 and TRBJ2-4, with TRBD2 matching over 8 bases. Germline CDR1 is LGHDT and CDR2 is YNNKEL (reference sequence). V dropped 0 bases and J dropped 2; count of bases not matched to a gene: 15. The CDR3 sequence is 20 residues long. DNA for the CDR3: TGTGCCAGCAGCCAAGATCCAACTAGCGGAGGCGGGCGCACCAAAAACATTCAGTACTTC. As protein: CASSQDPTSGGGRTKNIQYF. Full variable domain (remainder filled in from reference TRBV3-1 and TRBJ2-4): DTAVSQTPKYLVTQMGNDKSIKCEQNLGHDTMYWYKQDSKKFLKIMFSYNNKELIINETVPNRFSPKSPDKAHLNLHINSLELGDSAVYFCASSQDPTSGGGRTKNIQYFGAGTRLSVL.

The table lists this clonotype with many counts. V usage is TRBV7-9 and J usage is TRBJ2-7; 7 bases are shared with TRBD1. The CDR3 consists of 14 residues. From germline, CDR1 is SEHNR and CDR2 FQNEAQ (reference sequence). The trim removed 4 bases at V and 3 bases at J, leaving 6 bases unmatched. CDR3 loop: CASSSTDRDYEQYF. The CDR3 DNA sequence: TGTGCCAGCAGCTCGACCGACAGGGACTACGAGCAGTACTTC.

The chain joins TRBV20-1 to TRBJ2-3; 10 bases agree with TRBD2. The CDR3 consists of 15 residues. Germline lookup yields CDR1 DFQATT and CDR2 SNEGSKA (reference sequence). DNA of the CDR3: TGCAGCGATGCTGGACTAGCGGTATCCACAGATACGCAGTATTTT. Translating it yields CSDAGLAVSTDTQYF.